A selection of T cell receptor beta chains follows, all from one sample in a study of identifying expanded T cells in peripheral blood. Libraries were prepared by immunoSEQ multiplex PCR; TCRdb keeps only in-frame clonotypes and omits some of them. This table has 100,000 or so clones, approximately 88% appearing once. The sequenced sample was blood. The receptors originated from a person aged 18 to 75 in good health. Both conserved end residues are trimmed from each CDR3. Clone size is stated in some rows and not others, as once, few, many or a class when expanded.

cdr3_length: 12; clone_size: .; v_call: TRBV11-2; cdr3_aa: ASSPGLACHEQF
cdr3_length: 13; clone_size: .; v_call: TRBV7-3; cdr3_aa: ASSLTNRPHNGYT
cdr3_length: 11; clone_size: .; v_call: TRBV6-5; cdr3_aa: ASSYPGNTEAF
cdr3_length: 12; clone_size: .; v_call: TRBV19; cdr3_aa: ASSRGTKYNEQF
cdr3_length: 12; clone_size: .; v_call: TRBV6-1; cdr3_aa: ASSQRQGVAEAF
cdr3_length: 15; clone_size: .; v_call: TRBV9; cdr3_aa: ASSTLVTGGLLYGYT
cdr3_length: 13; clone_size: .; v_call: TRBV9; cdr3_aa: ASSVGLANYNEQF
cdr3_length: 11; clone_size: .; v_call: TRBV19; cdr3_aa: ASNFRDSQPQH
cdr3_length: 14; clone_size: .; v_call: TRBV19; cdr3_aa: ASSIAGGGSGNEQF
cdr3_length: 15; clone_size: .; v_call: TRBV10-2; cdr3_aa: ASSTSDGVAGEETQY
cdr3_length: 11; clone_size: .; v_call: TRBV2; cdr3_aa: ASRRQGGNEQY
cdr3_length: 11; clone_size: .; v_call: TRBV19; cdr3_aa: ASSMSDWIEAF
cdr3_length: 15; clone_size: .; v_call: TRBV4-3; cdr3_aa: ASSQDLFPQGATEAF
cdr3_length: 10; clone_size: once; v_call: TRBV5-4; cdr3_aa: ASSFWEGEAF
cdr3_length: 14; clone_size: .; v_call: TRBV7-9; cdr3_aa: ASSLRIGTRYYEQY
cdr3_length: 12; clone_size: .; v_call: TRBV5-1; cdr3_aa: ASSLTGLLGEQY
cdr3_length: 12; clone_size: .; v_call: TRBV2; cdr3_aa: ASVGSPVAYEQY
cdr3_length: 14; clone_size: once; v_call: TRBV7-2; cdr3_aa: ASSLVGQGARQPQH
cdr3_length: 12; clone_size: .; v_call: TRBV11-2; cdr3_aa: ASSLDRANNEQF